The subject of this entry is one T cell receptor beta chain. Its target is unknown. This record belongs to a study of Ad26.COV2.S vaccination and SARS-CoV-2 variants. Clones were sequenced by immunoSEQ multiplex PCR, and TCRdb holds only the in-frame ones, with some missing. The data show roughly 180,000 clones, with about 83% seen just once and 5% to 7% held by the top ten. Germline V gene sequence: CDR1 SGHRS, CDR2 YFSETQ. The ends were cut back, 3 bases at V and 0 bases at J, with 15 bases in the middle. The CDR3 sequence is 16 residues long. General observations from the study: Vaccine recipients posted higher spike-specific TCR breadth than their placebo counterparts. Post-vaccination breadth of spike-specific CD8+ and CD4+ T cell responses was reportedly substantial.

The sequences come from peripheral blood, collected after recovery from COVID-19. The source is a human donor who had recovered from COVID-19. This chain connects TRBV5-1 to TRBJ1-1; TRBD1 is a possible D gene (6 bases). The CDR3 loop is CASSSIRDNLNTEAFF. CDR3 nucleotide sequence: TGCGCCAGCAGCTCCATACGGGACAACCTGAACACTGAAGCTTTCTTT.